A single sample is the source of the 27 T cell receptor beta chains below, sequenced in a study of blood T cell repertoires in COVID-19. The data were produced by immunoSEQ multiplex PCR, yet TCRdb's version contains in-frame clones alone and is incomplete. The table has approximately 150,000 clones, roughly 85% seen once. The sequencing sample was made of peripheral blood. The receptors here all came from an older man with acute or convalescent COVID-19.

Only one count was recorded for this clone. This rearrangement joins TRBV5-6 to TRBJ2-5; D remains unclear. The CDR3 loop spans 13 amino acids. From germline, CDR1 is SGHDT and CDR2 YYEEEE. V gave up 1 base and J gave up 7 bases, with 11 bases separating them. In DNA form, the CDR3 reads TGTGCCAGCAGCTTGAGCACGGGTGGGACCCAGTACTTC. Translated: CASSLSTGGTQYF.

The V gene is TRBV24-1, the J gene TRBJ2-5; D uncertain. Germline V gene sequence: CDR1 KGHDR, CDR2 SFDVKD. CDR3 length: 11 residues. Trimming removed 4 bases at V and 5 bases at J, with 4 bases between. In DNA form, the CDR3 reads TGTGCCACCAGTGAGAGGGAGACCCAGTACTTC. It specifies CATSERETQYF.

The chain joins TRBV18 to TRBJ1-1; 11 bases map to TRBD1. The V segment lost 3 bases and the J segment 1 base; nucleotides outside the gene matches: 1. The CDR3 is made up of 15 amino acids. Germline V lookup: CDR1 KGHSH, CDR2 LQKENI. This CDR3 is CASSPDRGQNTEAFF. The CDR3 nucleotides read TGTGCCAGCTCACCGGACAGGGGGCAGAACACTGAAGCTTTCTTT.

The genes are TRBV29-1 and TRBJ2-2, with D perhaps matching TRBD2 (7 bases). CDR3 length: 13 amino acids. The V end was cut by 4 bases, the J end by 5 bases, with 11 bases between. Germline lookup yields CDR1 SQVTM and CDR2 ANQGSEA. Here the CDR3 reads CSVGKGGTGELFF. In DNA, the CDR3 is TGCAGCGTTGGGAAGGGGGGGACCGGGGAGCTGTTTTTT.

The CDR3 coding sequence is TGTGCCAGTAGTCTGAGGGGGAGTTCTCCTTCCTACGAGCAGTACTTC. Translation: CASSLRGSSPSYEQYF. The chain recombines TRBV19 with TRBJ2-7; tentative D call: TRBD1 (6 bases). This CDR3 comprises 16 residues. The germline V gene has CDR1 LNHDA and CDR2 SQIVND (reference sequence). Trimming removed 5 bases from V and 1 base from J, with 18 bases in between.

This clone was picked up one time. The rearrangement uses TRBV29-1 and TRBJ2-1, with 8 bases fitting TRBD2. CDR1 and CDR2 from the germline V gene are SQVTM and ANQGSEA. This CDR3 has 12 residues. After removal of 7 bases from V and 7 bases from J, the junction contained 6 bases not matched to a gene. Here the CDR3 DNA reads TGCAGCGCCGGACTAGCTGTGAATGAGCAGTTCTTC. Protein sequence: CSAGLAVNEQFF.

The chain carries TRBV28 and TRBJ2-1; 8 nucleotides line up with TRBD2. With 6 bases clipped from V and 2 bases from J, the junction kept 9 bases outside the gene matches. Germline values: CDR1 MDHEN, CDR2 SYDVKM. The CDR3 has 16 residues. CDR3 region: CASRLGGGSAYNEQFF. CDR3 sequence (DNA): TGTGCCAGCAGACTCGGGGGGGGTAGCGCCTACAATGAGCAGTTCTTC.

The chain couples TRBV2 to TRBJ1-2; D call uncertain. The germline CDR1 and CDR2 sequences are SNHLY and FYNNEI. V lost 3 bases to trimming and J lost 5 bases, with 10 bases between them. The CDR3 covers 13 residues. The CDR3 bases are TGTGCCAGCAGTGAGCTGAGGGTTTATGGCTACACCTTC. Translating it yields CASSELRVYGYTF.

The J gene is TRBJ1-2, the V gene TRBV7-9; D remains unclear. The CDR3 is 12 amino acids. Germline CDR1 is SEHNR and CDR2 is FQNEAQ (reference sequence). V was pared by 3 bases and J by 7 bases, with 9 bases between. The CDR3 DNA follows: TGTGCCAGCAGCTTGTCCCTTAGTGGCTACACCTTC. It yields the protein CASSLSLSGYTF.

The chain has TRBV13 and TRBJ2-1; D gene uncertain. Per the germline V gene, CDR1 is PRHDT and CDR2 is FYEKMQ (reference sequence). Trimming removed 5 bases from V and 4 bases from J, with 6 bases in between. This CDR3 spans 12 amino acids. The CDR3 DNA is TGTGCCAGCAGCCTTTCGTACAATGAGCAGTTCTTC. Its translation is CASSLSYNEQFF.

V and J are TRBV29-1 and TRBJ1-5; the D is unclear. The CDR3 is made up of 14 amino acids. The germline CDR1 and CDR2 sequences are SQVTM and ANQGSEA. Trimming left V 0 bases short and J 4 bases short, with 10 bases between. The CDR3 bases are TGCAGCGTTGAAGAGCCGGCAGGAAATCAGCCCCAGCATTTT. It yields the protein CSVEEPAGNQPQHF.

The chain combines TRBV7-2 with TRBJ2-3, with 13 bases identical to TRBD2. Germline CDR1 reads SGHTA; CDR2 reads FQGNSA. J gave up 4 bases and V 5 bases, and 9 bases lay outside the gene matches. CDR3 size: 17 residues. CDR3: CASSPGLAGVAADTQYF. CDR3 sequence (DNA): TGTGCCAGCAGCCCCGGACTAGCGGGAGTCGCGGCAGATACGCAGTATTTT.

The gene calls are TRBV5-1 and TRBJ2-6; D possibly corresponds to TRBD1 (6 bases). This CDR3 contains 14 residues. Germline V gene data show CDR1 as SGHRS and CDR2 as YFSETQ. Trimming removed 6 bases from V and 0 bases from J, with 7 bases in between. The CDR3 nucleotides read TGCGCCAGCACCAGGGGCTCTGGGGCCAACGTCCTGACTTTC. It encodes CASTRGSGANVLTF.

This chain links TRBV5-1 with TRBJ2-7; 7 nucleotides match TRBD1. Looked up from germline, CDR1 is SGHRS and CDR2 is YFSETQ. The CDR3 length is 15 residues. V lost 0 bases, J lost 5 bases, and 8 bases stayed unmatched. CDR3 residues: CASSLEAGGYDEQYF. The CDR3 DNA is TGCGCCAGCAGCTTGGAAGCAGGGGGTTACGACGAGCAGTACTTC.

On this clone itself: One end of the junction fails to match germline, which may point to a read error. V and J are TRBV7-2 and TRBJ1-2, with 7 bases aligning to TRBD1. The CDR3 is 17 residues long. Germline V lookup: CDR1 SGHTA, CDR2 FQGNSA. CDR3 amino acids: CASTLFPQGDISWGYTF. The CDR3 nucleotides read TGTGCCAGCACCTTATTCCCTCAGGGGGATATCTCTTGGGGCTACACCTTC.

This rearrangement joins TRBV2 to TRBJ2-7; 7 bases align to TRBD2. From germline, CDR1 is SNHLY and CDR2 FYNNEI. CDR3 length: 16 amino acids. The ends lost 0 bases at V and 4 bases at J; junction bases unmatched: 9. As DNA, the CDR3 is TGTGCCAGCAGTGAAGCGGGAGGGGTACTAGGGTACGAGCAGTACTTC. This sequence encodes CASSEAGGVLGYEQYF.

This clone was seen only once. The chain couples TRBV6-6 to TRBJ1-3; no reliable D call. V lost 7 bases and J lost 4, with 11 bases in between. This CDR3 has 13 amino acids. Germline CDR1 reads MNHNY; CDR2 reads SVGAGI (reference sequence). In DNA, the CDR3 is TGTGCCAGCACGGTTGTACTAGGAAACACCATATATTTT. Translation gives CASTVVLGNTIYF.

V is TRBV7-2 and J is TRBJ2-7, with 10 bases fitting TRBD1. Germline V lookup: CDR1 SGHTA, CDR2 FQGNSA. This CDR3 region has 15 residues. The V gene end was trimmed by 5 bases and the J gene end by 4 bases; junction bases not matched to a gene: 8. This CDR3 reads CASSLVRDRGYEQYF. The CDR3 DNA reads TGTGCCAGCAGCCTCGTTCGGGACAGGGGTTACGAGCAGTACTTC.

The chain couples TRBV19 to TRBJ2-6; D unresolved. The CDR3 runs to 16 residues. From germline, CDR1 is LNHDA and CDR2 SQIVND (reference sequence). V lost 7 bases and J 0 bases, leaving 13 bases between the germline ends. The CDR3 DNA reads as TGTGCCAGTATTTCTGGCGGAGACTCTGGGGCCAACGTCCTGACTTTC. It is translated as CASISGGDSGANVLTF.

The DNA of the CDR3 is TGTGCCACCTCTGAACAGTACAATGAGCAGTTCTTC. Its protein product is CATSEQYNEQFF. The rearrangement uses TRBV19 and TRBJ2-1; unclear D gene. CDR1 and CDR2 from the germline V gene are LNHDA and SQIVND (reference sequence). This CDR3 has 12 residues. The V gene lost 10 bases and the J gene lost 4 bases, with 11 bases spanning the gap. The whole variable domain, remainder taken from reference TRBV19 and TRBJ2-1, is DGGITQSPKYLFRKEGQNVTLSCEQNLNHDAMYWYRQDPGQGLRLIYYSQIVNDFQKGDIAEGYSVSREKKESFPLTVTSAQKNPTAFYLCATSEQYNEQFFGPGTRLTVL.

This clone came up once. The rearrangement links TRBV19 to TRBJ2-7; TRBD1 aligns across 7 bases. This CDR3 spans 13 amino acids. CDR1 and CDR2 from the germline V gene are LNHDA and SQIVND (reference sequence). J gave up 2 bases and V 7 bases, and 5 bases lay outside the gene matches. Here the CDR3 reads CASKRTGTYEQYF. The CDR3 DNA follows: TGTGCCAGTAAGAGGACAGGCACCTACGAGCAGTACTTC.

The V gene is TRBV14, the J gene TRBJ2-7; the match to TRBD1 covers 7 bases. Trimming removed 3 bases from V and 2 bases from J; junction bases left unmatched: 1. Germline values: CDR1 SGHDN, CDR2 FVKESK. This CDR3 contains 13 residues. The CDR3 region is CASSQTGPYEQYF. In DNA form, the CDR3 reads TGTGCCAGCAGCCAGACAGGGCCCTACGAGCAGTACTTC.

The J gene is TRBJ1-3, the V gene TRBV13, with 7 bases that match TRBD1. This CDR3 contains 17 residues. J was trimmed by 0 bases and V by 5 bases; bases with no gene match: 10. The V gene's germline CDR1 is PRHDT and CDR2 FYEKMQ (reference sequence). CDR3 in amino acids: CASSPISDRSSGNTIYF. The CDR3 coding sequence is TGTGCCAGCAGCCCTATATCGGACAGGAGCTCTGGAAACACCATATATTTT.

V usage is TRBV28 and J usage is TRBJ2-7; possibly TRBD2 for D (6 bases). CDR1 MDHEN and CDR2 SYDVKM come from the germline V gene. CDR3 size: 15 residues. V was shortened by 6 bases and J by 5 bases, with 20 bases between the two germline ends. The CDR3 DNA sequence: TGTGCCAGCAGCCCGCCGGGACTCGCGGCGGACGAGCAGTACTTC. It encodes CASSPPGLAADEQYF.

The count of this clone is one. The chain employs TRBV10-3 and TRBJ2-3; TRBD2 agrees at 14 bases. The V gene's germline CDR1 is ENHRY and CDR2 SYGVKD. This CDR3 spans 15 amino acids. The V segment lost 10 bases and the J segment 7 bases; nucleotides outside the gene matches: 10. The CDR3 protein is CATRGTSGRGNTQYF. DNA for the CDR3: TGTGCCACCAGAGGGACTAGCGGGAGAGGGAATACGCAGTATTTT.

V usage is TRBV5-1 and J usage is TRBJ1-1, with TRBD1 matching 7 bases. The CDR3 extends over 13 amino acids. Germline loops: CDR1 SGHRS, CDR2 YFSETQ. J gave up 5 bases and V 4 bases, and 5 bases lay outside the gene matches. CDR3 protein: CASSPGTATEAFF. The CDR3 coding sequence is TGCGCCAGCAGCCCCGGGACAGCAACTGAAGCTTTCTTT.

This clone was counted between two and nine times. The rearrangement uses TRBV13 and TRBJ2-7; 8 positions match TRBD1. The ends lost 3 bases at V and 9 bases at J; junction bases unmatched: 13. Germline-derived CDR1 and CDR2 are PRHDT and FYEKMQ (reference sequence). The CDR3 is made up of 15 amino acids. In DNA form, the CDR3 reads TGTGCCAGCAGCTTCGGGACAGGCTGGGGGCTTGGGCAGTACTTC. It encodes CASSFGTGWGLGQYF.